This TCR beta chain was retrieved from a study of CD8 T cells in Susac syndrome. The germline V and J ends were trimmed by 8 bases and 0 bases, with 13 bases remaining between them. The CDR3 loop spans 14 amino acids. Germline V CDR1 and CDR2: LNHDA, SQIVND (reference sequence). Sequencing of TCR beta was undertaken in CD8+ and CD4+ T cells derived from blood. Controls were healthy donors chosen to match patients in age and sex. The authors negatively isolated CD8+ and CD4+ T cells and FACS-enriched TEMRA cells. Only one count was recorded for this clonotype. Reverse transcription used roughly 0.5 to 1 ug RNA and random hexamers. The authors amplified TCR beta CDR3 across 54 Vbeta and 13 Jbeta using immunoSEQ multiplex PCR. Via MiXCR, TCRdb re-called the immunoSEQ multiplex PCR reads, giving one row per CDR3 protein. The profile shows approximately 46,000 distinct CDR3 sequences, almost 95% of them singletons.

The sequencing input was CD8+ T cells from PBMCs. The V and J genes are TRBV19 and TRBJ1-1; D gene unclear. This TCR came from a human donor in good health. The CDR3 DNA reads TGTGCCAGTCGAGAGCGGCAGTTGAACACTGAAGCTTTCTTT. Protein product: CASRERQLNTEAFF.